Sequencing of this TCR beta chain was carried out in a study of blood T cell repertoires in COVID-19. As for the study in general: Acute and convalescent COVID-19 specimens originated in the United States, Italy and Spain.

In the authors' workflow: By means of reference gene primer amplification, nucleated cell counts were estimated. Repertoires were generated with immunoSEQ multiplex PCR, while TCRdb's copy carries only in-frame clones and drops some. V and J calls and clone size are as listed in that table; D and trimming were resolved from the DNA. This repertoire shows about 330,000 clones, roughly 87% found once; its top ten account for roughly a tenth. J gave up 3 bases and V 4 bases, and 6 bases lay outside the gene matches. The CDR3 has 16 amino acids. CDR1 and CDR2 from the germline V gene are SGHTA and FQGTGA.

This receptor was obtained from a man in his thirties or forties with COVID-19, enrolled during active disease. The chain has TRBV7-3 and TRBJ2-1; 10 nucleotides align to TRBD2. Material for sequencing was peripheral blood. The CDR3 DNA is TGTGCCAGCAGCTCACTAGCGGGAACCCTCTACAATGAGCAGTTCTTC. Translating it yields CASSSLAGTLYNEQFF.